Below, 12 T cell receptor beta chains from the same sample are listed, as sequenced in a study of STAT3 mutations in large granular lymphocyte leukemia. General study points: At least one immunodominant TCR beta clonotype appeared in every T-cell large granular lymphocyte leukemia patient.

Libraries were prepared by immunoSEQ multiplex PCR; TCRdb keeps only in-frame clonotypes and omits some of them. The table shows 15,000 to 17,000 clones, with about nine tenths occurring only once. No antigens are known for them. What was sequenced was peripheral blood mononuclear cells. The receptors originated from a woman aged 50 to 60 with T-cell large granular lymphocyte leukemia. Some clones in this sample may be carry-over from other donors' samples.

This clone was detected only a few times. This chain links TRBV28 with TRBJ1-2; TRBD1 matches at 7 bases. The CDR3 is made up of 12 amino acids. CDR1 MDHEN and CDR2 SYDVKM come from the germline V gene. V lost 6 bases and J lost 4; bases outside the gene matches: 2. The CDR3 DNA reads as TGTGCCAGCAGAGGGGGCGGCTATGGCTACACCTTC. This codes for CASRGGGYGYTF.

This chain uses TRBV28 with TRBJ1-1; maybe TRBD1 (5 bases). With 5 bases removed from V and 5 bases from J, the gap between germline ends came to 18 bases. Germline V gene data show CDR1 as MDHEN and CDR2 as SYDVKM. This CDR3 has 15 amino acids. DNA of the CDR3: TGTGCCAGCAGTCCAGGGACCTCGTCGAGGACTGAAGCTTTCTTT. It translates to CASSPGTSSRTEAFF.

The chain couples TRBV7-9 to TRBJ1-1, with a tentative D call TRBD1 (5 bases). The CDR3 is made up of 16 amino acids. In germline, CDR1 is SEHNR, CDR2 FQNEAQ (reference sequence). V was cut by 5 bases and J by 1 base, with 17 bases left in between. The CDR3 DNA reads TGTGCCAGCAGCCCAAGGATCGGGGCTCAGAACACTGAAGCTTTCTTT. As protein: CASSPRIGAQNTEAFF.

The chain joins TRBV28 to TRBJ2-2, with D possibly TRBD1 on 5 matching bases. Trimming stripped 1 base from V and 4 bases from J, with 10 bases between. This CDR3 region has 15 residues. Germline CDR1 reads MDHEN; CDR2 reads SYDVKM. CDR3: CASSLLTGPTGELFF. CDR3 bases: TGTGCCAGCAGTTTATTAACAGGCCCCACCGGGGAGCTGTTTTTT. Looking up the rest from reference TRBV28 and TRBJ2-2 gives the full variable domain: DVKVTQSSRYLVKRTGEKVFLECVQDMDHENMFWYRQDPGLGLRLIYFSYDVKMKEKGDIPEGYSVSREKKERFSLILESASTNQTSMYLCASSLLTGPTGELFFGEGSRLTVL.

The rearrangement links TRBV28 to TRBJ1-2, with a tentative D call TRBD1 (5 bases). This CDR3 is 15 amino acids long. The germline V gene encodes CDR1 MDHEN and CDR2 SYDVKM. Trimming removed 4 bases at V and 4 bases at J, with 16 bases between. CDR3 DNA sequence: TGTGCCAGCAGTTCCCAGGGAGAGCGGGTCTATGGCTACACCTTC. It yields the protein CASSSQGERVYGYTF.

The rearrangement joins TRBV18 to TRBJ1-5; D is uncertain. This CDR3 contains 13 residues. V was cut by 3 bases and J by 6 bases, with 9 bases left in between. CDR1 and CDR2 (germline): KGHSH, LQKENI. DNA of the CDR3: TGTGCCAGCTCACCCCTGGGAGGTCAGCCCCAGCATTTT. Translated, it gives CASSPLGGQPQHF.

The chain couples TRBV5-6 to TRBJ2-7, with unresolved D. This CDR3 has 12 amino acids. The germline CDR1 and CDR2 sequences are SGHDT and YYEEEE. V was clipped by 1 base and J by 7 bases, with 9 bases between them. This chain's CDR3 is CASSLLLGEQYF. In DNA, the CDR3 is TGTGCCAGCAGCTTGCTCTTAGGGGAGCAGTACTTC.

The CDR3 nucleotides are TGTGCCTGGGACCGACGGGACAGGGGTGCACGGGGGGAGCAGTACTTC. This codes for CAWDRRDRGARGEQYF. The chain has TRBV30 and TRBJ2-7, with 10 bases fitting TRBD1. The germline V gene encodes CDR1 GTSNPN and CDR2 SVGIG (reference sequence). With 5 bases clipped from V and 7 bases from J, the junction kept 17 bases outside the gene matches. This CDR3 has 16 residues.

The chain recombines TRBV28 with TRBJ2-7, with D unresolved. The germline V gene has CDR1 MDHEN and CDR2 SYDVKM. Trimming pared 2 bases from V and 0 bases from J, leaving 14 bases between. The CDR3 runs to 16 residues. The CDR3 DNA is TGTGCCAGCAGTTTAAGGCAGTTTTTCAGCTCCTACGAGCAGTACTTC. This sequence encodes CASSLRQFFSSYEQYF.

The chain has TRBV7-9 and TRBJ2-7; 7 bases line up with TRBD1. CDR1 and CDR2 from the germline V gene are SEHNR and FQNEAQ (reference sequence). The CDR3 length is 16 residues. The V segment lost 4 bases and the J segment 4 bases; nucleotides outside the gene matches: 13. The CDR3 DNA follows: TGTGCCAGCAGCTATCCTTCGGGACAGTTGAATTACGAGCAGTACTTC. Its protein product is CASSYPSGQLNYEQYF.

V is TRBV6-5 and J is TRBJ1-1; unclear D gene. Germline V CDR1 and CDR2: MNHEY, SVGAGI. The CDR3 is made up of 12 amino acids. V lost 6 bases to trimming and J lost 8 bases, with 13 bases between them. CDR3 sequence (DNA): TGTGCCAGCAGGAACAATAGGTTCGAAGCTTTCTTT. Translating it yields CASRNNRFEAFF.

This chain joins TRBV18 and TRBJ2-7, with a weak D call TRBD2 (5 bases). Germline-derived CDR1 and CDR2 are KGHSH and LQKENI. V lost 0 bases and J lost 3, with 9 bases in between. CDR3 length: 14 amino acids. CDR3 bases: TGTGCCAGCTCACCACCAGGACTCCTCTACGAGCAGTACTTC. This codes for CASSPPGLLYEQYF.